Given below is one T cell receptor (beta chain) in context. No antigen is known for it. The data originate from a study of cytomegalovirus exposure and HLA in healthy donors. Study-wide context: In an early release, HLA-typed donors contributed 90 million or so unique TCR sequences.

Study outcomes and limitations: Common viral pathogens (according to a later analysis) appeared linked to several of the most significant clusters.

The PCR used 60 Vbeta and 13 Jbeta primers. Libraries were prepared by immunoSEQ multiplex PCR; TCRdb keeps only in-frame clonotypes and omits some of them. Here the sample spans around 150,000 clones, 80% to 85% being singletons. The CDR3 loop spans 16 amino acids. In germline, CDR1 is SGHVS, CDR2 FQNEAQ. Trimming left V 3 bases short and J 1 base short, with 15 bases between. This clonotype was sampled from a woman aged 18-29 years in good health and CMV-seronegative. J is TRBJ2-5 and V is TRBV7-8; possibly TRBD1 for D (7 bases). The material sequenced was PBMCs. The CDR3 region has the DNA TGTGCCAGCAGCTTTAGACAGGGCGGGACCCAAGAGACCCAGTACTTC. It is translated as CASSFRQGGTQETQYF.